This T cell receptor (beta chain) comes out of a study of radiotherapy plus CTLA-4 blockade in lung cancer. About the research overall: Objective response rate was more than 15%; disease control rate, 25% to 35%. Regarding the study as a whole: In blood, after radiotherapy plus ipilimumab, tumor-derived TCR clones expanded.

Generated by immunoSEQ multiplex PCR, the TCRdb table keeps only in-frame clones and is missing some. The sample has some 15,000 clones; roughly 72% are singletons. This clone was seen more than once but under ten times. Its antigen is currently unknown. Ipilimumab CTLA-4 blockade and focal radiation were given to patients with chemo-refractory metastatic non-small-cell lung cancer. The V and J ends lost 9 bases and 1 base respectively, with 9 bases between them. This CDR3 is 12 amino acids long. Germline V gene data show CDR1 as LNHDA and CDR2 as SQIVND (reference sequence). This specimen consisted of peripheral blood, obtained from a patient treated with radiotherapy plus ipilimumab. The V and J genes are TRBV19 and TRBJ1-1, with D hard to call. This TCR was recovered from a human donor with non-small cell lung cancer whose response to radiotherapy plus ipilimumab could not be evaluated. CDR3 in DNA: TGTGCCAGCCAAACAGCGAACACTGAAGCTTTCTTT. It encodes CASQTANTEAFF.